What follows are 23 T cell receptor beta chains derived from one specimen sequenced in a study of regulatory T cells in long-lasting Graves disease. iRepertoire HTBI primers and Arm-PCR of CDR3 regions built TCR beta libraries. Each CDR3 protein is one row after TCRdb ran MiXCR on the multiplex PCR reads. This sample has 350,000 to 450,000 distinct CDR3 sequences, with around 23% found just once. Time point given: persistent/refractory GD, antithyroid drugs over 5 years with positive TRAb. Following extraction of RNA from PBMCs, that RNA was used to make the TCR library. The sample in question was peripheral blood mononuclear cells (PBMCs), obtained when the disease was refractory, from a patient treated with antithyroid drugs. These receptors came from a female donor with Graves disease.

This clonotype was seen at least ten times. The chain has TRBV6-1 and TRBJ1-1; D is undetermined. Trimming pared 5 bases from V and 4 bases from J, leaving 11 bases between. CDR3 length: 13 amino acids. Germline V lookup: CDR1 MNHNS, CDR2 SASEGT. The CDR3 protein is CASSLVVGTEAFF. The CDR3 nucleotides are TGTGCCAGCAGTCTCGTGGTGGGCACTGAAGCTTTCTTT.

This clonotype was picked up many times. CDR3 in amino acids: CASSWVSMNTEAFF. For the CDR3, the DNA is TGTGCCAGCAGTTGGGTTTCCATGAACACTGAAGCTTTCTTT. The V and J genes are TRBV28 and TRBJ1-1; D uncertain. Germline CDR1 and CDR2: MDHEN and SYDVKM. CDR3 length: 14 amino acids. The V end was cut by 4 bases, the J end by 0 bases, with 9 bases between.

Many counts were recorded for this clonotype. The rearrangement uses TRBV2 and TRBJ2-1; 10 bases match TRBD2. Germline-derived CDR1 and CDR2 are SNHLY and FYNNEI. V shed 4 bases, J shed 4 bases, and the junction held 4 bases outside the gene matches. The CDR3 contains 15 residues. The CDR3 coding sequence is TGTGCCAGCAGTGTAGCGGGAGGTGGTTACAATGAGCAGTTCTTC. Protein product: CASSVAGGGYNEQFF. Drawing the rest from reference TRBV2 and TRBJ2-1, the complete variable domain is EPEVTQTPSHQVTQMGQEVILRCVPISNHLYFYWYRQILGQKVEFLVSFYNNEISEKSEIFDDQFSVERPDGSNFTLKIRSTKLEDSAMYFCASSVAGGGYNEQFFGPGTRLTVL.

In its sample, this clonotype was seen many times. DNA for the CDR3: TGTGCCAGCAGTCAATCCCAAAGGATAATGAACACTGAAGCTTTCTTT. It yields the protein CASSQSQRIMNTEAFF. The chain combines TRBV6-2 or TRBV6-3 with TRBJ1-1; D is unresolved. The germline V and J ends were trimmed by 5 bases and 0 bases, with 16 bases remaining between them. Germline values: CDR1 MNHEY, CDR2 SVGEGT. The CDR3 totals 16 residues.

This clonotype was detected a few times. Here the CDR3 reads CASSPRPQRGTYEQYF. The CDR3, as DNA: TGTGCCAGCTCACCTCGCCCCCAGCGGGGTACCTACGAGCAGTACTTC. The chain recombines TRBV18 with TRBJ2-7; 7 bases are shared with TRBD2. After removal of 3 bases from V and 2 bases from J, the junction contained 10 bases not matched to a gene. The CDR3 spans 16 residues. Germline CDR1 reads KGHSH; CDR2 reads LQKENI. Full variable domain (missing parts from reference TRBV18 and TRBJ2-7): NAGVMQNPRHLVRRRGQEARLRCSPMKGHSHVYWYRQLPEEGLKFMVYLQKENIIDESGMPKERFSAEFPKEGPSILRIQQVVRGDSAAYFCASSPRPQRGTYEQYFGPGTRLTVT.

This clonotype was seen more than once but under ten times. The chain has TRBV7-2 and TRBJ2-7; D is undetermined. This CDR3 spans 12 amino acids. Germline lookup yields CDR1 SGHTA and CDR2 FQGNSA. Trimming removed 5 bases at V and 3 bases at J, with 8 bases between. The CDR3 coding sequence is TGTGCCAGCAGCCCAAGGTTCTACGAGCAGTACTTC. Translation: CASSPRFYEQYF.

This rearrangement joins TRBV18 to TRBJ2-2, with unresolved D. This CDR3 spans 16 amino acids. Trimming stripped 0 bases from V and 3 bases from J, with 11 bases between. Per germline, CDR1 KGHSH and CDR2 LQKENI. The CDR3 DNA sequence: TGTGCCAGCTCACCACCGTCCGGTTTTTACACCGGGGAGCTGTTTTTT. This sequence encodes CASSPPSGFYTGELFF.

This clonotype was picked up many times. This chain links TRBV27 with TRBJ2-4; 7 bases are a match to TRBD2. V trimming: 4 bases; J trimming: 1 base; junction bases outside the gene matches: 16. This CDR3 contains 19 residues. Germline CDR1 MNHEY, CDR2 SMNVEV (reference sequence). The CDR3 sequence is CASSSPRRGGESAKNIQYF. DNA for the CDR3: TGTGCCAGCAGTTCCCCGCGGCGGGGAGGGGAGAGTGCCAAAAACATTCAGTACTTC.

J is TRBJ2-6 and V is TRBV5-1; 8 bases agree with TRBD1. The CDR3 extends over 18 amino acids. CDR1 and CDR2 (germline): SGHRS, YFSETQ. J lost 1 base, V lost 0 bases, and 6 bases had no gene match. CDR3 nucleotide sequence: TGCGCCAGCAGCTTGGGCCAGGGGGCGCGTTCTGGGGCCAACGTCCTGACTTTC. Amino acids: CASSLGQGARSGANVLTF.

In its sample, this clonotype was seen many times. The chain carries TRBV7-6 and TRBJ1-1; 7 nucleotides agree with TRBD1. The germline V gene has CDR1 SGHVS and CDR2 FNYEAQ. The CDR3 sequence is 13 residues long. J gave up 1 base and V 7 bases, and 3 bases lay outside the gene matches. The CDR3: CASKTGENTEAFF. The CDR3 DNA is TGTGCCAGCAAAACAGGGGAGAACACTGAAGCTTTCTTT.

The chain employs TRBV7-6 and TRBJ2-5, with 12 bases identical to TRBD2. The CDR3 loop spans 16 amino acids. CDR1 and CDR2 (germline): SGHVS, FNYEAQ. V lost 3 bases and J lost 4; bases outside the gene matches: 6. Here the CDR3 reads CASSLASGRGRETQYF. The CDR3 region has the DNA TGTGCCAGCAGCTTGGCTAGCGGGAGGGGTCGAGAGACCCAGTACTTC.

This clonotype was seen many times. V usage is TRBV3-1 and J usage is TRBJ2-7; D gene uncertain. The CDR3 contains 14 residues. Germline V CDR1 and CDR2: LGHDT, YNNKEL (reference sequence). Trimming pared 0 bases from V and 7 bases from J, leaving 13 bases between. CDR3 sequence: CASSQEKGTWEQYF. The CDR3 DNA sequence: TGTGCCAGCAGCCAAGAGAAGGGAACTTGGGAGCAGTACTTC.

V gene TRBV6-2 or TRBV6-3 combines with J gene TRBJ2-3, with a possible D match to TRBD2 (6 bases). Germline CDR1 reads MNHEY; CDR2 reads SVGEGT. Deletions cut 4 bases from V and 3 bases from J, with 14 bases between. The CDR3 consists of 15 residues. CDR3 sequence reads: CASSSGEMSTDTQYF. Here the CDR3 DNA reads TGTGCCAGCAGTTCGGGGGAGATGAGTACAGATACGCAGTATTTT.

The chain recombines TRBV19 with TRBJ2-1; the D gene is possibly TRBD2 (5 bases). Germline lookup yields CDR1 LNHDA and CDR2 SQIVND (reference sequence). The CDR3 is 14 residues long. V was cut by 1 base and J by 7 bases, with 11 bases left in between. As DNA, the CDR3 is TGTGCCAGTAGTATAGCGGATCCGGGAAATGAGCAGTTCTTC. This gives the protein CASSIADPGNEQFF.

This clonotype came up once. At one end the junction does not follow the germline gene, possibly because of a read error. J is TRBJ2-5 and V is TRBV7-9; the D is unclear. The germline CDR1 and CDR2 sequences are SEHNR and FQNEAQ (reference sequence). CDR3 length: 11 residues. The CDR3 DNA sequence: TGTTCCAGCAGCTTTGAAAAGACCCAGTACTTC. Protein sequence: CSSSFEKTQYF.

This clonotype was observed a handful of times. In DNA form, the CDR3 reads TGTGCCAGCAAATTGCCTGGGGCCAACGTCCTGACTTTC. As protein: CASKLPGANVLTF. The rearrangement uses TRBV11-2 and TRBJ2-6, with D unresolved. The CDR3 extends over 13 amino acids. CDR1 and CDR2 (germline): SGHAT, FQNNGV. V was cut by 7 bases and J by 2 bases, with 6 bases left in between.

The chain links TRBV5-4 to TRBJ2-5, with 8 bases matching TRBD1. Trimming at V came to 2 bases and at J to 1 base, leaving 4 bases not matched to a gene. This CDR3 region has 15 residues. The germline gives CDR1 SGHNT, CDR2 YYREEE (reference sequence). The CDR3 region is CASSFSGTGQETQYF. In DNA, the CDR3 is TGTGCCAGCAGCTTCTCCGGGACAGGCCAAGAGACCCAGTACTTC.

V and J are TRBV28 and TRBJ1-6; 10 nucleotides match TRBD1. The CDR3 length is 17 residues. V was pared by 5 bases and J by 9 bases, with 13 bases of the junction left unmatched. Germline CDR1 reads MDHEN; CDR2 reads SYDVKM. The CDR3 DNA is TGTGCCAGCAGTCCCCCCACGGACAGGGGGACAGCTTCACCCCTCCACTTT. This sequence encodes CASSPPTDRGTASPLHF. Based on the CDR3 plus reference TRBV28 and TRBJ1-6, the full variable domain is DVKVTQSSRYLVKRTGEKVFLECVQDMDHENMFWYRQDPGLGLRLIYFSYDVKMKEKGDIPEGYSVSREKKERFSLILESASTNQTSMYLCASSPPTDRGTASPLHFGNGTRLTVT.

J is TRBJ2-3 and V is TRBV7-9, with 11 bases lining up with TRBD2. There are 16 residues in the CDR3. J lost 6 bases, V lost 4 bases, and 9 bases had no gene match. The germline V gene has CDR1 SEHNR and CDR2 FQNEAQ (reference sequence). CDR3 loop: CASSSRPLAGADTQYF. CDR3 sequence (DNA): TGTGCCAGCAGCTCCCGGCCACTAGCGGGAGCTGATACGCAGTATTTT.

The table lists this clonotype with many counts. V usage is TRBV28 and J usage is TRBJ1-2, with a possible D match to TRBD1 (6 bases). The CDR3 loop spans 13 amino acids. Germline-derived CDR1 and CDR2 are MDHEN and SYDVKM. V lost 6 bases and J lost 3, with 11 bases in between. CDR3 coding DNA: TGTGCCAGCAGCTTGACAGGATACTATGGCTACACCTTC. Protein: CASSLTGYYGYTF.

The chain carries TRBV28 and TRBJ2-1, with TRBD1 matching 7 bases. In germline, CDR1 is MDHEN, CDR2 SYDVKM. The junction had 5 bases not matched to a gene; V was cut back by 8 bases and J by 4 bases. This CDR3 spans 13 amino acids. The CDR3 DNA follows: TGTGCCAGCGTCCGGGACAGATACAATGAGCAGTTCTTC. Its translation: CASVRDRYNEQFF. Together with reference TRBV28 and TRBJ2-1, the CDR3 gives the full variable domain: DVKVTQSSRYLVKRTGEKVFLECVQDMDHENMFWYRQDPGLGLRLIYFSYDVKMKEKGDIPEGYSVSREKKERFSLILESASTNQTSMYLCASVRDRYNEQFFGPGTRLTVL.

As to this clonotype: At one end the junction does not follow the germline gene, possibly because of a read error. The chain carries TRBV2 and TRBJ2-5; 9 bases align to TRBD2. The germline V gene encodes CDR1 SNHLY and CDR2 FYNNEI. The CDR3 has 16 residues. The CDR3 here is CASSLAGGGQQEIQYF. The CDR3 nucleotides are TGTGCCAGCAGCCTCGCGGGAGGGGGACAACAAGAGATCCAGTACTTC.

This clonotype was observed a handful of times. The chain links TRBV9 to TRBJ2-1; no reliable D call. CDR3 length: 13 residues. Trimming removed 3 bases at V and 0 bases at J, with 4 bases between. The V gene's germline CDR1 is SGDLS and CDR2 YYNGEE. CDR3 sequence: CASSGSSYNEQFF. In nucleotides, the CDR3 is TGTGCCAGCAGCGGGAGCTCCTACAATGAGCAGTTCTTC.